A single sample gave rise to the 24 T cell receptor beta chains below, sequenced in a study of a mutant IDH1 vaccine in newly diagnosed glioma (dated by TCRdb to 2020 to 2023). The sample's time point label, in plain terms: baseline, week 1 (first vaccination visit). In light of the paper, this sample's treatment or condition label describes: pre-vaccination baseline after standard-of-care therapy. The protocol used for the library was the immunoSEQ multiplex PCR assay. Drawn from immuneACCESS, this table holds only the in-frame rearrangements with V and J called that TCRdb kept. Clones are partly lost; checked studies trace under half to an unresolved V gene and leave the rest unexplained. The sample table contains about 96,000 clones; only one count was recorded for 80% of them. The ten largest account for around 7% of the sample. This specimen consisted of PBMCs, obtained from a glioma patient treated with radiotherapy, temozolomide or both. The receptors were gathered from a man aged 40-55 years with glioma.

The V call is TRBV23-1, the J call TRBJ2-3; D unclear. TRBV23-1 is recorded as an ORF, its role being uncertain. This CDR3 has 14 residues. Trimming stripped 11 bases from V and 2 bases from J, with 17 bases between. CDR3: CAGHGPPTTDTQYF. As DNA, the CDR3 is TGCGCCGGCCATGGCCCACCAACCACAGATACGCAGTATTTT.

This chain joins TRBV5-4 and TRBJ2-3; D unresolved. Germline CDR1 reads SGHNT; CDR2 reads YYREEE (reference sequence). The CDR3 has 14 amino acids. V was trimmed by 1 base and J by 0 bases, leaving 6 bases between them. CDR3 in amino acids: CASSLKQSTDTQYF. The CDR3 DNA reads as TGTGCCAGCAGCTTGAAACAGAGCACAGATACGCAGTATTTT.

The J gene is TRBJ2-1, the V gene TRBV15; tentatively, D is TRBD2 (6 bases). The germline gives CDR1 LNHNV, CDR2 YYDKDF (reference sequence). This CDR3 has 14 residues. Trimming removed 5 bases at V and 6 bases at J, with 14 bases between. As DNA, the CDR3 is TGTGCCACCAGCTCCGGACTACTTAGCAATGAGCAGTTCTTC. This encodes CATSSGLLSNEQFF.

The rearrangement joins TRBV28 to TRBJ1-4, with a weak D call TRBD1 (6 bases). V was clipped by 3 bases and J by 5 bases, with 10 bases between them. This CDR3 has 14 residues. Germline values: CDR1 MDHEN, CDR2 SYDVKM. The chain's CDR3 is CASSLSQGNEKLFF. CDR3 bases: TGTGCCAGCAGTTTGTCCCAGGGGAATGAAAAACTGTTTTTT.

This chain connects TRBV5-4 to TRBJ2-6; D is perhaps TRBD1 or TRBD2 (6 bases each). The length of the CDR3 is 16 residues. Looked up from germline, CDR1 is SGHNT and CDR2 is YYREEE (reference sequence). With 4 bases removed from V and 4 bases from J, the gap between germline ends came to 15 bases. CDR3 protein: CASSRGRVFGANVLTF. The CDR3 nucleotides are TGTGCCAGCAGCCGGGGGCGGGTTTTCGGGGCCAACGTCCTGACTTTC.

The CDR3 protein is CASKVGGPGTDTQYF. CDR3 nucleotide sequence: TGTGCCAGTAAGGTCGGGGGGCCAGGCACAGATACGCAGTATTTT. The chain is built from TRBV19 and TRBJ2-3; D is perhaps TRBD2 (7 bases). The CDR3 is made up of 15 amino acids. Trimming took 7 bases from V and 1 from J, leaving 15 bases between them. From germline, CDR1 is LNHDA and CDR2 SQIVND (reference sequence).

The J gene is TRBJ1-5, the V gene TRBV19, with a tentative D call TRBD1 (5 bases). V lost 4 bases, J lost 5 bases, and 9 bases lay in between. Germline values: CDR1 LNHDA, CDR2 SQIVND (reference sequence). The CDR3 covers 13 residues. The CDR3 region has the DNA TGTGCCAGTAGTAATGGGGCCGATCAGCCCCAGCATTTT. Translation: CASSNGADQPQHF. Full variable domain (outside the CDR3, taken from reference TRBV19 and TRBJ1-5): DGGITQSPKYLFRKEGQNVTLSCEQNLNHDAMYWYRQDPGQGLRLIYYSQIVNDFQKGDIAEGYSVSREKKESFPLTVTSAQKNPTAFYLCASSNGADQPQHFGDGTRLSIL.

The chain uses TRBV9 and TRBJ2-7; D unclear. Trimming removed 0 bases at V and 0 bases at J, with 7 bases between. Per the germline V gene, CDR1 is SGDLS and CDR2 is YYNGEE. There are 14 residues in the CDR3. CDR3 region: CASSVDSSSYEQYF. In DNA, the CDR3 is TGTGCCAGCAGCGTAGACAGCAGCTCCTACGAGCAGTACTTC.

Here the CDR3 DNA reads TGCGCCAGCAGCCAAAGCGTCCTGCGTCTAAAGACCCAGTACTTC. Translated, it gives CASSQSVLRLKTQYF. The chain carries TRBV4-3 and TRBJ2-5; D remains ambiguous. The CDR3 runs to 15 residues. Germline loops: CDR1 LGHNA, CDR2 YSLEER. V shed 2 bases and J shed 6 bases, with 16 bases lying between them.

The chain has TRBV6-5 and TRBJ2-7; perhaps TRBD2 as D (6 bases). The CDR3 sequence is 13 residues long. V was trimmed by 2 bases and J by 6 bases, leaving 11 bases between them. In germline, CDR1 is MNHEY, CDR2 SVGAGI. In DNA, the CDR3 is TGTGCCAGCAGTTACGCTGCCGGGGGCGAGCAGTACTTC. Protein: CASSYAAGGEQYF.

CDR3 sequence: CASSLSFSSGNTIYF. For the CDR3, the DNA is TGTGCCAGCTCCTTAAGCTTCTCCTCTGGAAACACCATATATTTT. The chain couples TRBV6-5 to TRBJ1-3, with D unresolved. Trimming left V 8 bases short and J 0 bases short, with 14 bases between. There are 15 residues in the CDR3. Germline V lookup: CDR1 MNHEY, CDR2 SVGAGI.

V usage is TRBV7-3 and J usage is TRBJ2-3; 9 bases fit TRBD2. J lost 4 bases, V lost 1 base, and 9 bases had no gene match. CDR1 SGHTA and CDR2 FQGTGA come from the germline V gene. This CDR3 contains 17 residues. Written as DNA, the CDR3 is TGTGCCAGCAGCTTAAGGGGACTAGCAGAGAGGCCAGATACGCAGTATTTT. It codes for CASSLRGLAERPDTQYF.

V gene TRBV6-5 combines with J gene TRBJ2-7; TRBD1 aligns across 11 bases. CDR3 length equals 15 residues. The junction had 2 bases not matched to a gene; V was cut back by 4 bases and J by 0 bases. Germline values: CDR1 MNHEY, CDR2 SVGAGI. The CDR3 sequence is CASSWGQGGSYEQYF. CDR3 coding DNA: TGTGCCAGCAGTTGGGGACAGGGGGGCTCCTACGAGCAGTACTTC.

The chain recombines TRBV9 with TRBJ2-2; perhaps TRBD1 as D (7 bases). The germline CDR1 and CDR2 sequences are SGDLS and YYNGEE. The CDR3 totals 14 residues. Trimming stripped 4 bases from V and 5 bases from J, with 12 bases between. The CDR3 coding sequence is TGTGCCAGCAGCACAGGGGCGGGAACCGGGGAGCTGTTTTTT. Amino acid sequence: CASSTGAGTGELFF.

The chain recombines TRBV19 with TRBJ1-2, with 10 bases lining up with TRBD1. Germline lookup yields CDR1 LNHDA and CDR2 SQIVND (reference sequence). After removal of 1 base from V and 6 bases from J, the junction contained 5 bases not matched to a gene. This CDR3 region has 15 residues. The CDR3 DNA sequence: TGTGCCAGTAGTATAGCCCTGACAGGGGGCCATGGCTACACCTTC. Its translation is CASSIALTGGHGYTF.

The J gene is TRBJ2-5, the V gene TRBV19, with D maybe TRBD1 (5 bases). The CDR3 consists of 13 residues. Trimming took 5 bases from V and 4 from J, leaving 11 bases between them. The germline V gene has CDR1 LNHDA and CDR2 SQIVND (reference sequence). The DNA of the CDR3 is TGTGCCAGTAGTGTCGTAAGGGGAGAGACCCAGTACTTC. It codes for CASSVVRGETQYF. Looking up the rest from reference TRBV19 and TRBJ2-5 gives the full variable domain: DGGITQSPKYLFRKEGQNVTLSCEQNLNHDAMYWYRQDPGQGLRLIYYSQIVNDFQKGDIAEGYSVSREKKESFPLTVTSAQKNPTAFYLCASSVVRGETQYFGPGTRLLVL.

This clone was detected only a few times. The rearrangement uses TRBV5-1 and TRBJ1-2; a possible D gene is TRBD1 (5 bases). CDR1 is SGHRS and CDR2 is YFSETQ in the germline V gene. V lost 1 base, J lost 3 bases, and 19 bases lay in between. The length of the CDR3 is 17 residues. The CDR3 region is CASSLTQGTRWDYGYTF. The CDR3 nucleotides read TGCGCCAGCAGCTTGACCCAAGGGACGAGGTGGGACTATGGCTACACCTTC.

The chain couples TRBV19 to TRBJ2-2; TRBD2 is a possible D gene (6 bases). Between the trimmed V and J ends, which lost 3 bases and 11 bases, there was a span of 19 bases. Germline V gene lookup returns CDR1 LNHDA and CDR2 SQIVND (reference sequence). The CDR3 consists of 15 residues. CDR3 sequence reads: CASSIIWTTAFELFF. Written as DNA, the CDR3 is TGTGCCAGTAGTATTATTTGGACTACCGCCTTTGAGCTGTTTTTT.

The chain uses TRBV10-3 and TRBJ2-7; TRBD1 might be the D (5 bases). Germline V CDR1 and CDR2: ENHRY, SYGVKD. This CDR3 has 16 residues. V lost 2 bases, J lost 3 bases, and 17 bases lay in between. CDR3 loop: CAISEAGNQPGYEQYF. The CDR3 region has the DNA TGTGCCATCAGTGAGGCAGGGAACCAACCCGGCTACGAGCAGTACTTC.

Concerning this clone: The junction shows a germline mismatch at one end, possibly a read error. The V gene is TRBV18, the J gene TRBJ1-5, with D maybe TRBD1 (5 bases). CDR1 is KGHSH, CDR2 LQKENI, per germline. The CDR3 is 14 amino acids. The CDR3 loop reads CASSTRQLNRPQHF. The CDR3 DNA is TGTGCCAGCTCAACCCGACAGTTAAATCGGCCCCAGCATTTT.

This clone was detected a few times. The CDR3 reads CASSSPPGGTEAFF. CDR3 bases: TGTGCCAGTAGTTCCCCTCCAGGGGGCACTGAAGCTTTCTTT. The V call is TRBV19, the J call TRBJ1-1; 7 bases are shared with TRBD1. Losses at the gene ends were 5 bases for V and 4 bases for J; bases not matched to a gene: 7. CDR1 LNHDA and CDR2 SQIVND come from the germline V gene (reference sequence). The CDR3 extends over 14 amino acids.

This chain connects TRBV7-2 to TRBJ2-3; no firm D call. The CDR3 length is 14 residues. The germline V and J ends were trimmed by 4 bases and 6 bases, with 14 bases remaining between them. The germline CDR1 and CDR2 sequences are SGHTA and FQGNSA. The CDR3 DNA is TGTGCCAGCAGCTCCAAATCGGATTGGGATACGCAGTATTTT. It yields the protein CASSSKSDWDTQYF.

The rearrangement joins TRBV10-3 to TRBJ2-5, with TRBD1 as a possible D gene (6 bases). There are 15 residues in the CDR3. The ends were cut back, 6 bases at V and 2 bases at J, with 16 bases in the middle. Germline CDR1 and CDR2: ENHRY and SYGVKD. The CDR3 spells CAIRGNRETQETQYF. The CDR3 nucleotides are TGTGCCATCAGGGGGAACAGGGAAACTCAAGAGACCCAGTACTTC.

The chain recombines TRBV7-2 with TRBJ2-1; D not certain. With 1 base removed from V and 9 bases from J, the gap between germline ends came to 10 bases. CDR1 and CDR2 (germline): SGHTA, FQGNSA. This CDR3 is 13 amino acids long. Here the CDR3 DNA reads TGTGCCAGCAGCTTAGAAGGGTATGGTGAGCAGTTCTTC. Protein: CASSLEGYGEQFF.